This T cell receptor (beta chain) is from a study of human T cells and chemical hapten exposure. This clonotype was counted a few times. Its antigen is as yet unknown. CDR1 LNHDA and CDR2 SQIVND come from the germline V gene (reference sequence). This CDR3 spans 15 amino acids. With 0 bases removed from V and 4 bases from J, the gap between germline ends came to 12 bases. Sample time point: patch test 2, 6 weeks after DPC sensitization. The sample's treatment: therapeutic diphenylcyclopropenone sensitization with weekly scalp DPC. MiXCR, applied by TCRdb to the RACE reads, yields one record per CDR3 protein. The data show approximately 120,000 distinct CDR3 sequences, roughly a tenth seen once. Study conclusions and caveats: Controls formed significantly fewer large CDR3 similarity clusters than expanded TCRs did.

The specimen was whole blood, collected in connection with sensitization to the hapten diphenylcyclopropenone (DPC). This TCR was sampled from a woman aged 40 to 50 with alopecia areata. Some clones in this sample may be carry-over from other donors' samples. This rearrangement joins TRBV19 to TRBJ1-2, with TRBD1 as a possible D gene (5 bases). In DNA form, the CDR3 reads TGTGCCAGTAGTATAGATTCGGGGACGGGCTATGGCTACACCTTC. Its protein product is CASSIDSGTGYGYTF.